The 8 T cell receptor beta chains below come from one sample, sequenced in a study of blood T cell repertoires in COVID-19 (dated by TCRdb to 2018 to 2021). The library was prepared using the immunoSEQ multiplex PCR assay. TCRdb took this table from immuneACCESS and kept in-frame rearrangements with V and J called. Such tables lack part of the clones; where checked against another copy, unresolved V genes explain under half of the gap, and the rest is unexplained. The sample table contains 55,000 to 75,000 clones; only one count was recorded for 80% to 85% of them. Jointly, the top ten make up roughly 8.3% of the sample. Sequencing was carried out using peripheral blood. The receptors derive from a human donor in a cohort sampled during active COVID-19.

The chain couples TRBV24-1 to TRBJ2-7; 9 bases map to TRBD1. The CDR3 loop spans 14 amino acids. With 3 bases clipped from V and 3 bases from J, the junction kept 2 bases outside the gene matches. The germline gives CDR1 KGHDR, CDR2 SFDVKD. CDR3 residues: CATSDGTGSYEQYF. CDR3 in DNA: TGTGCCACCAGTGATGGGACAGGGAGCTACGAGCAGTACTTC.

The chain uses TRBV7-3 and TRBJ2-1; tentative D call: TRBD2 (6 bases). Germline values: CDR1 SGHTA, CDR2 FQGTGA. This CDR3 region has 13 residues. The V end lost 5 bases, the J end lost 12 bases, and 17 bases lay between the germline ends. CDR3 sequence (DNA): TGTGCCAGCAGCCCCTCCTCCTCCGGGGGGCAGTTCTTC. Residues: CASSPSSSGGQFF.

The chain joins TRBV9 to TRBJ1-2; maybe TRBD1 (6 bases). The CDR3 covers 15 residues. V lost 0 bases to trimming and J lost 6 bases, with 15 bases between them. Germline CDR1 reads SGDLS; CDR2 reads YYNGEE. For the CDR3, the DNA is TGTGCCAGCAGCGTAGATTGGAGAGGGGGGGATGGCTACACCTTC. Protein sequence: CASSVDWRGGDGYTF.

The chain uses TRBV6-2 or TRBV6-3 and TRBJ2-7, with D perhaps matching TRBD2 (6 bases). This CDR3 region has 15 residues. CDR1 is MNHEY and CDR2 is SVGEGT in the germline V gene. Between the trimmed V and J ends, which lost 2 bases and 3 bases, there was a span of 14 bases. The CDR3, as DNA: TGTGCCAGCAGTTACAATGGGGGGTCGATCTACGAGCAGTACTTC. The encoded protein is CASSYNGGSIYEQYF.

This chain links TRBV7-2 with TRBJ2-1; 14 bases fit TRBD2. Germline-derived CDR1 and CDR2 are SGHTA and FQGNSA. V was clipped by 1 base and J by 9 bases; unmatched bases: 2. This CDR3 region has 15 residues. DNA for the CDR3: TGTGCCAGCAGCTTAGAGGGGACTAGCGGGAGTGAGCAGTTCTTC. Its protein product is CASSLEGTSGSEQFF. The entire variable domain, with the rest obtained from reference TRBV7-2 and TRBJ2-1, is as follows: GAGVSQSPSNKVTEKGKDVELRCDPISGHTALYWYRQSLGQGLEFLIYFQGNSAPDKSGLPSDRFSAERTGGSVSTLTIQRTQQEDSAVYLCASSLEGTSGSEQFFGPGTRLTVL.

The CDR3 DNA reads TGTGCCACCAGCTTGGGGGCCACAGCTAACTATGGCTACACCTTC. It yields the protein CATSLGATANYGYTF. The V call is TRBV15, the J call TRBJ1-2; D perhaps matches TRBD1 (6 bases). The V and J ends lost 5 bases and 0 bases respectively, with 13 bases between them. The CDR3 is 15 residues long. CDR1 LNHNV and CDR2 YYDKDF come from the germline V gene (reference sequence).

The chain joins TRBV5-1 to TRBJ2-7; tentatively, D is TRBD2 (6 bases). V shed 3 bases and J shed 2 bases, with 15 bases lying between them. The CDR3 has 15 amino acids. Germline CDR1 SGHRS, CDR2 YFSETQ. DNA for the CDR3: TGCGCCAGCAGCTCAGCGACCGGGACTCCCTACGAGCAGTACTTC. Protein product: CASSSATGTPYEQYF.

The genes are TRBV2 and TRBJ2-3; D unresolved. The V gene lost 11 bases and the J gene lost 8 bases, with 17 bases spanning the gap. Looked up from germline, CDR1 is SNHLY and CDR2 is FYNNEI. This CDR3 is built from 12 residues. The chain's CDR3 is CACDLMSGTQYF. CDR3 sequence (DNA): TGTGCCTGCGATCTCATGTCGGGTACGCAGTATTTT.